The present T cell receptor beta chain was sequenced within a study of blood T cell repertoires in COVID-19. Libraries were prepared by immunoSEQ multiplex PCR; TCRdb keeps only in-frame clonotypes and omits some of them. The sample has over 120,000 clones; about 80% are singletons. Per germline, CDR1 SGHDT and CDR2 YYEEEE. The CDR3 loop spans 16 amino acids. Trimming removed 1 base from V and 4 bases from J; junction bases left unmatched: 10. The chain employs TRBV5-6 and TRBJ1-1, with 7 bases aligning to TRBD1. This receptor was identified in a man aged 50 to 60 who had recovered from COVID-19. The sample consisted of PBMCs or T cells enriched from blood (not recorded which). CDR3 sequence reads: CASSLYNRGIGTEAFF. The DNA of the CDR3 is TGTGCCAGCAGCTTGTACAACAGGGGTATAGGCACTGAAGCTTTCTTT.